A selection of T cell receptor beta chains follows, all from one sample in a study of blood T cell repertoires in COVID-19. The repertoire was sequenced with immunoSEQ multiplex PCR; TCRdb's copy has only in-frame clones and lacks some. The data show around 190,000 clones, around nine tenths seen once. The sample consisted of peripheral blood. These TCRs come from a man aged 50 or older with COVID-19, enrolled during active disease. CDR3s include the opening cysteine and the closing phenylalanine or tryptophan. Fields, in order: J gene, clone size, V gene, CDR3 protein. Clone size, where shown, is once, few, many, or a class for clones that have expanded.

TRBJ2-4 NA TRBV5-4 CASSWAGAEAKNIQYF
TRBJ1-2 NA TRBV7-2 CASSHIGQIYGYTF
TRBJ2-2 NA TRBV2 CASKQAYTGELFF
TRBJ2-7 once TRBV4-1 CASSQWTSEAYEQYF
TRBJ1-3 NA TRBV18 CASSPTTGAGNTIYF
TRBJ2-5 NA TRBV5-4 CASSLIAGEETQYF
TRBJ2-2 NA TRBV6-5 CASSSGNTGELFF
TRBJ2-2 NA TRBV7-2 CASRTSGGGPGELFF
TRBJ2-3 NA TRBV7-3 CASSLIGLAGSDTQYF
TRBJ2-1 NA TRBV15 CATSRVAGGRGEQFF
TRBJ2-7 NA TRBV7-2 CASSLDGGGTYEQYF
TRBJ1-3 NA TRBV7-9 CASSLGQGLSGNTIYF
TRBJ2-2 NA TRBV24-1 CATGDFGELFF
TRBJ1-2 NA TRBV28 CAILGASGYTF
TRBJ1-2 NA TRBV21-1 CASSKESYIDYGYTF
TRBJ2-7 NA TRBV19 CASTSGRAGSYEQYF
TRBJ2-6 NA TRBV19 CASSSGASGANVLTF
TRBJ2-5 NA TRBV6-5 CASSLRTQETQYF
TRBJ2-1 NA TRBV6-6 CASSYSKQSYNEQFF
TRBJ2-1 NA TRBV27 CASSSPGGINEQFF
TRBJ2-5 once TRBV6-1 CASSDRVELIRETQYF
TRBJ2-5 NA TRBV7-8 CASSLDQRVETQYF
TRBJ2-3 NA TRBV18 CASSPPRQGEDTQYF
TRBJ2-1 NA TRBV21-1 CASSKEREPSYNEQFF
TRBJ2-5 NA TRBV5-1 CASSLQGVEETQYF
TRBJ2-5 once TRBV11-2 CASSQNPRGDGYF
TRBJ1-2 NA TRBV19 CASTQRTPNYGYTF
TRBJ2-7 NA TRBV11-2 CASSPRTLSEQYF
TRBJ2-7 NA TRBV7-2 CASSLGLSGYEQYF
TRBJ1-6 once TRBV5-1 CASSLSQGVSPLHF
TRBJ2-5 NA TRBV5-6 CASRLGQLETQYF
TRBJ2-7 NA TRBV12-3/TRBV12-4 CASSLVGGYEQYF
TRBJ2-7 once TRBV5-1 CASSLEQGNYEQYF
TRBJ2-7 NA TRBV7-8 CASSLQAGADSYEQYF
TRBJ2-1 medium-sized TRBV27 CASSSGTSGYYNEQFF
TRBJ2-1 NA TRBV3-1/TRBV3-2 CASSQGRLAGVNEQFF
TRBJ2-4 NA TRBV7-2 CASSLGQGLAKNIQYF
TRBJ1-1 NA TRBV4-3 CASSQEKGGEAFF
TRBJ1-5 NA TRBV30 CAWNHRGNQPQHF
TRBJ2-7 NA TRBV7-3 CASSPEGTSVVLHEQYF
TRBJ1-5 NA TRBV6-1 CASSVMENRVGNQPQHF
TRBJ1-6 few TRBV3-1/TRBV3-2 CASSLSQLNSPLHF
TRBJ1-2 NA TRBV2 CASRGQENYGYTF
TRBJ1-6 NA TRBV7-9 CASSLPQGSGNSPLHF
TRBJ1-1 NA TRBV29-1 CSVRDHTEAFF
TRBJ2-1 NA TRBV18 CASSFSVTGPGGSEQFF
TRBJ2-1 NA TRBV5-1 CASTWQGLAANEQFF